The T cell receptor beta chain under discussion was sequenced for a study of T cells after yellow fever vaccination (dated by TCRdb to about 2019). At the level of the whole study: The SMART-Seq v4 Ultra Low Input RNA kit was used to prepare libraries from fractions with low cell numbers. Blood was drawn at multiple timepoints before and after primary and secondary immunization, with bulk PBMC replicates and cell subsets isolated. Bulk TCR alpha and beta repertoires were sequenced longitudinally to track T-cell clones before and after primary and booster YFV17D yellow fever vaccination. Two healthy male donors made up the cohort, one aged 18 to 29 years and the other aged 30 to 40 years. Overall study outcomes, separate from this receptor: Most clones expanded after primary vaccination (almost 98% of CD4 and roughly 90% of CD8) were re-detected after the booster, suggesting that broad memory maintenance occurred. Because only a couple of donors were included in the study, the extent to which the findings can be generalized is limited. The secondary T-cell response was found to be weaker but faster than the primary response, with a peak reached on day 5 rather than on day 15. A small share of clonotypes occurred in both CD4 and CD8 compartments, likely arising from convergent recombination. Because abundant contaminating clonotypes from the bulk population could be contained in FACS-sorted repertoires, computational filtering was required.

This clonotype was seen at least ten times. Base quality data are lacking; no much larger clone is found one base away. Via the germline V gene, CDR1 is SGHVS and CDR2 FNYEAQ. V ends up 7 bases short and J 6 bases short, with an unmatched junction base count of 5. The CDR3 sequence holds 13 residues, the cysteine and phenylalanine included. CDR3 DNA is the only sequence kept; it has 39 bases, read in frame from the first base. This sample's treatment or condition label indicates: live attenuated yellow fever vaccine strain. PBMCs were isolated from peripheral blood using a standard Ficoll-Paque protocol. Epitope-specific CD8 T cells were sorted with a dextramer loaded with the yellow fever NS4B epitope peptide, together with anti-CD3 and anti-CD8 staining. RNA was extracted with TriZol from bulk PBMCs, CD4 and CD8 fractions, and dextramer-positive and dextramer-negative fractions. TCR cDNA was synthesized by 5'RACE template switching, which introduced a universal primer site and unique molecular identifiers. cDNA synthesis was primed from both the TCR alpha and TCR beta constant segments. Libraries were amplified in two PCR steps, with sample barcodes and sequencing adapters added in the second step. Sequencing of libraries was done on Illumina HiSeq 2500 (2x100 bp) or NovaSeq (2x150 bp). The original pipeline was this. MIGEC handled demultiplexing of reads and collapsing into UMI consensus sequences, while MiXCR performed V(D)J alignment. Vaccine-responding clonotypes were defined with edgeR using replicate PBMC samples, requiring FDR below 0.01 and a log2 fold change above 5 up to day 15. Each bulk clonotype was labeled CD4 or CD8 based on which sequenced repertoire, CD4 or CD8, contained the clonotype at higher abundance. Clonotypes enriched at least 10-fold in dextramer-positive versus dextramer-negative fractions were classed as NS4B-specific, and CD4-biased clonotypes were left out. TCRdb reprocessing: public reads trimmed at Q25 with fastp, clones called with MiXCR, in-frame beta chains kept. Each entry is one CDR3 protein sequence, shown with its most common DNA and genes. In this record, the V and J calls reflect TCRdb's handling and not the investigators' own analysis. The sample table holds 55,000 or so distinct CDR3 sequences, of which 6.5% to 8% were seen once. Together, the top ten hold 24% of the sample.

The sequencing used CD8+ T cells not binding an NS4B(214-222) dextramer, sorted from PBMCs, collected approximately 47 days after the first yellow fever vaccination. Sample cell subset or site, as interpreted from the label and publication: NS4B epitope dextramer-negative CD8 T cells. The receptor was derived from a young man who received the YFV17D yellow fever vaccine. The chain was built from TRBV7-6 and TRBJ2-2; 7 bases in the junction line up with TRBD2. The nucleotide sequence is given as TGTGCCAGCAACTGGGGGGGTGCCGGGGAGCTGTTTTTT. It specifies CASNWGGAGELFF.